The 8 T cell receptor beta chains presented below share a single source sample, sequenced in a study of T cell changes during pregnancy in multiple sclerosis. TCRdb's copy holds only in-frame clones and misses some; the assay was immunoSEQ multiplex PCR. The sample shows under 70,000 clones, about 90% of them seen only once. Here the sequenced sample was peripheral blood, taken in the third trimester of pregnancy. These receptors came from a female donor in good health, enrolled as a control in a pregnancy study.

The chain couples TRBV7-9 to TRBJ1-1; no clear D. The CDR3 is made up of 15 amino acids. Looked up from germline, CDR1 is SEHNR and CDR2 is FQNEAQ (reference sequence). V was pared by 0 bases and J by 1 base, with 9 bases between. CDR3 region: CASSLALRENTEAFF. The CDR3 DNA reads TGTGCCAGCAGCTTAGCGCTTCGGGAGAACACTGAAGCTTTCTTT.

The chain has TRBV4-2 and TRBJ2-1; 12 bases map to TRBD2. With V trimmed by 1 base and J by 7 bases, 8 bases remained unmatched. Germline V gives CDR1 LGHNA, CDR2 YNFKEQ. There are 17 residues in the CDR3. The CDR3 bases are TGTGCCAGCAGCCAAGGACTAGCGGGAGTGGCAAGAAATGAGCAGTTCTTC. Translated: CASSQGLAGVARNEQFF.

The gene calls are TRBV11-2 and TRBJ1-5; D gene uncertain. Germline CDR1 is SGHAT and CDR2 is FQNNGV. V was shortened by 1 base and J by 0 bases, with 7 bases between the two germline ends. This CDR3 comprises 15 residues. The CDR3 DNA sequence: TGTGCCAGCAGCTTAGGGACTTTTAGCAATCAGCCCCAGCATTTT. Protein product: CASSLGTFSNQPQHF.

The chain employs TRBV7-6 and TRBJ2-5; 7 positions agree with TRBD2. Germline-derived CDR1 and CDR2 are SGHVS and FNYEAQ. The junction had 14 bases not matched to a gene; V was cut back by 11 bases and J by 2 bases. The CDR3 sequence is 15 residues long. The CDR3 is CASTGEGGKQETQYF. For the CDR3, the DNA is TGTGCCTCCACCGGGGAGGGAGGGAAACAAGAGACCCAGTACTTC. Full variable domain (outside the CDR3, taken from reference TRBV7-6 and TRBJ2-5): GAGVSQSPRYKVTKRGQDVALRCDPISGHVSLYWYRQALGQGPEFLTYFNYEAQQDKSGLPNDRFSAERPEGSISTLTIQRTEQRDSAMYRCASTGEGGKQETQYFGPGTRLLVL.

This chain joins TRBV28 and TRBJ2-3, with D maybe TRBD2 (6 bases). The CDR3 has 13 amino acids. Germline CDR1 MDHEN, CDR2 SYDVKM. Trimming removed 4 bases at V and 8 bases at J, with 13 bases between. Here the CDR3 reads CASSSSLGGTQYF. The CDR3 DNA follows: TGTGCCAGCAGTTCCTCGCTGGGAGGTACGCAGTATTTT.

The table lists this clone with a few counts. V gene TRBV7-8 combines with J gene TRBJ2-5; unclear D gene. The CDR3 covers 15 residues. Germline-derived CDR1 and CDR2 are SGHVS and FQNEAQ. Trimming left V 1 base short and J 4 bases short, with 13 bases between. This CDR3 reads CASSLVASGIETQYF. The CDR3 DNA reads as TGTGCCAGCAGCTTAGTAGCATCGGGTATAGAGACCCAGTACTTC.

This clone was observed a single time. The gene calls are TRBV30 and TRBJ2-1; 11 nucleotides align to TRBD2. The CDR3 is 16 residues long. The germline gives CDR1 GTSNPN, CDR2 SVGIG (reference sequence). The V segment lost 5 bases and the J segment 4 bases; nucleotides outside the gene matches: 10. The CDR3 coding sequence is TGTGCCTGGGCTATAGCGGGAGGGCGGAGGTACAATGAGCAGTTCTTC. This sequence encodes CAWAIAGGRRYNEQFF.

This chain joins TRBV11-2 and TRBJ1-2; TRBD1 matches at 7 bases. The CDR3 loop spans 14 amino acids. Losses at the gene ends were 1 base for V and 4 bases for J; bases not matched to a gene: 3. Germline assignment: CDR1 SGHAT and CDR2 FQNNGV. In nucleotides, the CDR3 is TGTGCCAGCAGCTTAGGGGGGACAGTCTATGGCTACACCTTC. This sequence encodes CASSLGGTVYGYTF.